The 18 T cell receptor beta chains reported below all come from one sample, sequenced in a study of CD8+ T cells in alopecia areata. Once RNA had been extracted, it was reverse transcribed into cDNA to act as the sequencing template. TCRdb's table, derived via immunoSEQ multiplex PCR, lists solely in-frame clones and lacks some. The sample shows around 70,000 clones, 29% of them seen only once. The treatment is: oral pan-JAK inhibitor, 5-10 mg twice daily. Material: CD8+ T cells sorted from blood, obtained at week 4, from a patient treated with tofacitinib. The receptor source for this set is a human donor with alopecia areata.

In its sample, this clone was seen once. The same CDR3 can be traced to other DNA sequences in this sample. In nucleotides, the CDR3 is TGTGCCAGCAGTTTCTCCTACGAGCAGTACTTC. Residues: CASSFSYEQYF. The chain couples TRBV28 to TRBJ2-7; D gene ambiguous. This CDR3 contains 11 residues. V was pared by 3 bases and J by 0 bases, with 0 bases between. Germline loops: CDR1 MDHEN, CDR2 SYDVKM.

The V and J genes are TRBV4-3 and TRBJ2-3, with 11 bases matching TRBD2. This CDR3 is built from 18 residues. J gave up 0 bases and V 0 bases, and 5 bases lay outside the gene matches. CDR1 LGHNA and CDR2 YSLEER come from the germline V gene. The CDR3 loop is CASSQDTGLAASTDTQYF. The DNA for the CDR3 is TGCGCCAGCAGCCAAGACACGGGACTAGCGGCTAGCACAGATACGCAGTATTTT.

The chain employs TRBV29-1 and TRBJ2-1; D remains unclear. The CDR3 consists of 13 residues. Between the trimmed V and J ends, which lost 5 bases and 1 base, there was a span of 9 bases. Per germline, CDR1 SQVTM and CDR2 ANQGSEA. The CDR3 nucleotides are TGCAGCGTTACTGGCAGATCCTACAATGAGCAGTTCTTC. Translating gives CSVTGRSYNEQFF.

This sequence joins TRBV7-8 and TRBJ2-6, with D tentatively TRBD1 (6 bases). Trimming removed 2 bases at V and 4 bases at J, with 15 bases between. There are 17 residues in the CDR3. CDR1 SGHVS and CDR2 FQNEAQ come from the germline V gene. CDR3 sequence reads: CASSLRPGEVGANVLTF. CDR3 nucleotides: TGTGCCAGCAGCTTAAGGCCAGGGGAAGTGGGGGCCAACGTCCTGACTTTC.

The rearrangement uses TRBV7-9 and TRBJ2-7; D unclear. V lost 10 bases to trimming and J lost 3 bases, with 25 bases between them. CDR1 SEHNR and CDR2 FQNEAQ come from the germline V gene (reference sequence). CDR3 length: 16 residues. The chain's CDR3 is CATSLSEQVGRYEQYF. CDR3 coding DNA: TGTGCCACTTCCCTTTCTGAGCAGGTAGGACGCTACGAGCAGTACTTC.

Written as DNA, the CDR3 is TGCAGCGCAAATAGCGGGAGGACAGATACGCAGTATTTT. It is translated as CSANSGRTDTQYF. This chain connects TRBV29-1 to TRBJ2-3, with TRBD2 matching 10 bases. J was trimmed by 3 bases and V by 7 bases; bases with no gene match: 4. The CDR3 covers 13 residues. Germline CDR1 is SQVTM and CDR2 is ANQGSEA.

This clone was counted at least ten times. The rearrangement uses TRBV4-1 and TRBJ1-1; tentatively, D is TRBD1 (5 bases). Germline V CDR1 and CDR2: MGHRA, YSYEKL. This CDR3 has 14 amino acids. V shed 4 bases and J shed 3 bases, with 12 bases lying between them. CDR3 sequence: CASSRYLQDTEAFF. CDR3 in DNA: TGCGCCAGCAGCCGCTATTTACAGGACACTGAAGCTTTCTTT.

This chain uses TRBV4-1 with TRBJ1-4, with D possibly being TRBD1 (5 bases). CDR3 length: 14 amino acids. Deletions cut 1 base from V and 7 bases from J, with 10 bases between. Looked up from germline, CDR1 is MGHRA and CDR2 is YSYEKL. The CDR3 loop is CASSQAGVAEKLFF. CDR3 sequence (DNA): TGCGCCAGCAGCCAAGCGGGGGTAGCTGAAAAACTGTTTTTT.

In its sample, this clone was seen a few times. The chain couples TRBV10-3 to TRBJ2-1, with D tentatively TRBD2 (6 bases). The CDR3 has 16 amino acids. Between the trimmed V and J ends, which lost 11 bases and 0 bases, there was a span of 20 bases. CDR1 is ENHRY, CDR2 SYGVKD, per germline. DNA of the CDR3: TGTGCCGTCGACGACGGGACTTTCAGCTCCTACAATGAGCAGTTCTTC. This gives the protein CAVDDGTFSSYNEQFF.

CDR3 sequence (DNA): TGCGCCAGCAGCCTCGGCATTGGTCGACTAACCCAAGAGACCCAGTACTTC. It codes for CASSLGIGRLTQETQYF. This chain joins TRBV4-1 and TRBJ2-5; D is possibly TRBD2 (5 bases). CDR3 size: 17 residues. V lost 4 bases and J lost 1, with 19 bases in between. Germline-derived CDR1 and CDR2 are MGHRA and YSYEKL.

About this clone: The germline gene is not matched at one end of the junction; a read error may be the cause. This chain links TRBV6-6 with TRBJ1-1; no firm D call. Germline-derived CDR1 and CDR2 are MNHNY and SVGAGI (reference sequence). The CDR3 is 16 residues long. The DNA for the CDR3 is TGTGCCAGCAGCTACTACCCGGACGGTGTGAACACTGAAGCTTTCTTT. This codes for CASSYYPDGVNTEAFF.

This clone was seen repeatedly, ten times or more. CDR3 nucleotide sequence: TGCAGCGTTGATGTGCGGGCTGGCACAGATACGCAGTATTTT. Encoded protein: CSVDVRAGTDTQYF. The rearrangement links TRBV29-1 to TRBJ2-3; maybe TRBD2 (5 bases). The CDR3 totals 14 residues. V was trimmed by 3 bases and J by 1 base, leaving 11 bases between them. CDR1 is SQVTM and CDR2 is ANQGSEA in the germline V gene.

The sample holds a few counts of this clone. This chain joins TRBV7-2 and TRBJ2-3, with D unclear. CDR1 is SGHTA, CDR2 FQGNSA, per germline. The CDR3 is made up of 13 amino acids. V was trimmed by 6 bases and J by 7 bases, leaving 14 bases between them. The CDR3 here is CASSPPLGNTQYF. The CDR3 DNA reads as TGTGCCAGCAGTCCACCACTTGGAAATACGCAGTATTTT.

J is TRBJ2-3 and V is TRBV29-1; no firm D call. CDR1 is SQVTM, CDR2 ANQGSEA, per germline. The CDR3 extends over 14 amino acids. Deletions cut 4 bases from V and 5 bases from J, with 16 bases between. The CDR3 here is CSVGPTGPGDTQYF. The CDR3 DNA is TGCAGCGTTGGGCCGACCGGACCAGGAGATACGCAGTATTTT.

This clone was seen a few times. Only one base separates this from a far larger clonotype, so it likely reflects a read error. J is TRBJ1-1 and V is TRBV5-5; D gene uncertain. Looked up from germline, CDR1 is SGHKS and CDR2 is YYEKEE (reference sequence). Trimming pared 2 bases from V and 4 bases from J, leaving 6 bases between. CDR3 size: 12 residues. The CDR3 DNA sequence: TGTGCCAGCAGCTTCGGAACCACTGAAGCTTTCTTT. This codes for CASSFGTTEAFF. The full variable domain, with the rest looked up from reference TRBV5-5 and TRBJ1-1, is DAGVTQSPTHLIKTRGQQVTLRCSPISGHKSVSWYQQVLGQGPQFIFQYYEKEERGRGNFPDRFSARQFPNYSSELNVNALLLGDSALYLCASSFGTTEAFFGQGTRLTVV.

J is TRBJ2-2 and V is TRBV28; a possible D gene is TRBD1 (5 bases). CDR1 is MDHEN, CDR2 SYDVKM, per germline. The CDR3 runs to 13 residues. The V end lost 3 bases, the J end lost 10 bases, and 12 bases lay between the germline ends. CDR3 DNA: TGTGCCAGCAGTTTTCAGGGTCGCCAGGAGCTGTTTTTT. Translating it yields CASSFQGRQELFF.

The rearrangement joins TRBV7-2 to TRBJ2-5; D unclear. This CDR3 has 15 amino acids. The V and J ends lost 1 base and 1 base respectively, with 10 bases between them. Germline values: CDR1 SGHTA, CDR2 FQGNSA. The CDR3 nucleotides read TGTGCCAGCAGCTTAGACCCCCTGGCCCAAGAGACCCAGTACTTC. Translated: CASSLDPLAQETQYF.

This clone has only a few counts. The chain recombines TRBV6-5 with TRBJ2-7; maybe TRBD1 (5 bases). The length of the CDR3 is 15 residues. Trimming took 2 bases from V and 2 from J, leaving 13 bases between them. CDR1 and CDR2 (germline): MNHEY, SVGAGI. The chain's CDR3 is CASSYDGRATYEQYF. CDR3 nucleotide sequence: TGTGCCAGCAGTTACGACGGCAGGGCGACCTACGAGCAGTACTTC.